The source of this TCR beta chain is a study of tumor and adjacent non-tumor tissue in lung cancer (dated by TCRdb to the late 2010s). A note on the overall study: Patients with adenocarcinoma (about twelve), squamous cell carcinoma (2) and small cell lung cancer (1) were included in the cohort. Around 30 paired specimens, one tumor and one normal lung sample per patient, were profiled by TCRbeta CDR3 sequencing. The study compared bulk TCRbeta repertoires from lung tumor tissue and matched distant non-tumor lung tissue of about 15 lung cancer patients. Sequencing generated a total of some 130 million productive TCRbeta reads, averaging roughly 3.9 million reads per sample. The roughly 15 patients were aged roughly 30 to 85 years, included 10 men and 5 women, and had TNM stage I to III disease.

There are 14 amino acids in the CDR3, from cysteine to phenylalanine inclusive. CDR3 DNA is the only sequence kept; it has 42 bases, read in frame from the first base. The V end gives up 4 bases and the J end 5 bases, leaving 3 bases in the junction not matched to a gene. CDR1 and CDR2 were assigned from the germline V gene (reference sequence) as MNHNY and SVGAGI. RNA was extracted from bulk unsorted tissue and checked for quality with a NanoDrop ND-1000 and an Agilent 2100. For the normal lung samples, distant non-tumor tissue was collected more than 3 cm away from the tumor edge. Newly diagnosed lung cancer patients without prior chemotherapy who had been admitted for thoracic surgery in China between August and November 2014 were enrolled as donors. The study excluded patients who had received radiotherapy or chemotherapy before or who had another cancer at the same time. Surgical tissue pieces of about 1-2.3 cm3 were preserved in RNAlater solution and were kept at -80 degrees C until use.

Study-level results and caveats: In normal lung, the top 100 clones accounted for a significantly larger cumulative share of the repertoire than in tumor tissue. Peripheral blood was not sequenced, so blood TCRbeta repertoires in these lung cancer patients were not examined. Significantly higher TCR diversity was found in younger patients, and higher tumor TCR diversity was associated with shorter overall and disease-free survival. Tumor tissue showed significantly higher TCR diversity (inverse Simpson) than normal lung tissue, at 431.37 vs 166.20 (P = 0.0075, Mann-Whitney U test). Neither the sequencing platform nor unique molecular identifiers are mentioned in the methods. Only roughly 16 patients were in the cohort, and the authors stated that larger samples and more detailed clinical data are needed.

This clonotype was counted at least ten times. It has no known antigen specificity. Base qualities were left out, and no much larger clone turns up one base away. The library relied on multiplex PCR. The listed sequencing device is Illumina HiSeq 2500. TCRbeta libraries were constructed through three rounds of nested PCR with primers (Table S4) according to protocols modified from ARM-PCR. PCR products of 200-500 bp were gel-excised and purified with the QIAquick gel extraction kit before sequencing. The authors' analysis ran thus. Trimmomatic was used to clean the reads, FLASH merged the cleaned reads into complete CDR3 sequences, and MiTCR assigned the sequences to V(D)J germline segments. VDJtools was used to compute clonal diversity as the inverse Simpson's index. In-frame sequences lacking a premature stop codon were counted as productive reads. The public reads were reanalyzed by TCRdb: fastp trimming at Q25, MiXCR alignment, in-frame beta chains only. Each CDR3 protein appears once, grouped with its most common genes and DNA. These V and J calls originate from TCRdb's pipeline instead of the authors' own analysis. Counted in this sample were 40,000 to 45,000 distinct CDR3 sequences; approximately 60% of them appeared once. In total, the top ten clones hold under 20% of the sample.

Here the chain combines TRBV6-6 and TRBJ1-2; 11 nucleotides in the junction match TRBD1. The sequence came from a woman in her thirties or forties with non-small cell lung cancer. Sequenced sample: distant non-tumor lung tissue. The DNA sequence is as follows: TGTGCCAGCAGTTCCCGGGACAGGGGGTATGGCTACACCTTC. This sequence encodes CASSSRDRGYGYTF.